One and the same sample provided the 21 T cell receptor beta chains below, sequenced in a study of T cell clones after liver transplantation. Repertoires were generated with immunoSEQ multiplex PCR, while TCRdb's copy carries only in-frame clones and drops some. Of over 15,000 clones listed, 85% to 90% were seen once; the top ten hold 10% to 15%. The sample here was CD8+ T cells from blood, taken around 45 months after liver transplant. Every receptor here comes from a human patient who received a liver transplant. Some T cells may possibly be graft donor cells.

The chain joins TRBV19 to TRBJ1-5; D is possibly TRBD1 (5 bases). The ends were cut back, 6 bases at V and 5 bases at J, with 14 bases in the middle. The CDR3 totals 14 residues. CDR1 and CDR2 from the germline V gene are LNHDA and SQIVND (reference sequence). CDR3 residues: CASSRWGKDQPQHF. The CDR3 DNA reads TGTGCCAGTAGCCGCTGGGGGAAGGATCAGCCCCAGCATTTT. Together with reference TRBV19 and TRBJ1-5, the CDR3 gives the full variable domain: DGGITQSPKYLFRKEGQNVTLSCEQNLNHDAMYWYRQDPGQGLRLIYYSQIVNDFQKGDIAEGYSVSREKKESFPLTVTSAQKNPTAFYLCASSRWGKDQPQHFGDGTRLSIL.

This clone was recorded once. The chain uses TRBV5-1 and TRBJ2-1; D possibly uses TRBD1 or TRBD2 (5 bases each). CDR3 length: 11 residues. The V gene lost 4 bases and the J gene lost 6 bases, with 5 bases spanning the gap. Germline V lookup: CDR1 SGHRS, CDR2 YFSETQ. The chain's CDR3 is CASSGGNEQFF. CDR3 bases: TGCGCCAGCAGCGGGGGCAATGAGCAGTTCTTC. Full variable domain (remainder filled in from reference TRBV5-1 and TRBJ2-1): KAGVTQTPRYLIKTRGQQVTLSCSPISGHRSVSWYQQTPGQGLQFLFEYFSETQRNKGNFPGRFSGRQFSNSRSEMNVSTLELGDSALYLCASSGGNEQFFGPGTRLTVL.

The chain employs TRBV2 and TRBJ2-1; possibly TRBD1 for D (6 bases). This CDR3 region has 13 residues. Germline CDR1 reads SNHLY; CDR2 reads FYNNEI. V gave up 5 bases and J gave up 6 bases, with 11 bases separating them. The CDR3 reads CASSSLDSNEQFF. CDR3 nucleotide sequence: TGTGCCAGCAGTTCCTTGGACAGCAATGAGCAGTTCTTC.

The V and J genes are TRBV4-1 and TRBJ2-7, with 8 bases fitting TRBD2. The J segment lost 3 bases and the V segment lost 1 base, leaving 2 bases of the junction unmatched. CDR1 is MGHRA and CDR2 is YSYEKL in the germline V gene. The CDR3 consists of 14 residues. The CDR3 protein is CASSQVLADYEQYF. The CDR3 coding sequence is TGCGCCAGCAGCCAAGTACTAGCGGACTACGAGCAGTACTTC.

V gene TRBV29-1 combines with J gene TRBJ2-3; D is perhaps TRBD1 or TRBD2 (5 bases each). Germline-derived CDR1 and CDR2 are SQVTM and ANQGSEA. The CDR3 sequence is 14 residues long. The V gene lost 8 bases and the J gene lost 4 bases, with 19 bases spanning the gap. The CDR3: CSLTVGARADTQYF. The CDR3 coding sequence is TGCAGCCTGACAGTCGGGGCCCGGGCAGATACGCAGTATTTT.

This rearrangement joins TRBV28 to TRBJ1-2; 8 nucleotides line up with TRBD1. The germline gives CDR1 MDHEN, CDR2 SYDVKM. The J segment lost 8 bases and the V segment lost 7 bases, leaving 15 bases of the junction unmatched. The CDR3 consists of 15 residues. In DNA, the CDR3 is TGTGCCAGCACCCTCCTATTGCAGGGGGCGAGGGGCTACACCTTC. It is translated as CASTLLLQGARGYTF.

The rearrangement uses TRBV6-6 and TRBJ2-3; TRBD1 might be the D (5 bases). Trimming shortened V by 4 bases and J by 3 bases, and 8 bases separated the two germline ends. Germline lookup yields CDR1 MNHNY and CDR2 SVGAGI (reference sequence). This CDR3 spans 13 amino acids. CDR3 region: CASSSDSTDTQYF. The CDR3 nucleotides read TGTGCCAGCAGTTCCGACAGTACAGATACGCAGTATTTT.

The rearrangement uses TRBV11-2 and TRBJ2-3; TRBD2 aligns across 7 bases. Germline trimming cut 0 bases from V and 4 bases from J; bases unmatched to any gene: 19. The CDR3 is 20 residues long. CDR1 SGHAT and CDR2 FQNNGV come from the germline V gene. CDR3 region: CASSLDPHLAGVTRADTQYF. The CDR3, as DNA: TGTGCCAGCAGCTTAGACCCCCACTTGGCGGGAGTCACCAGGGCAGATACGCAGTATTTT.

This clone was picked up one time. As DNA, the CDR3 is TGTGCCAGCAGCGAAGACAGGTTTAGCAATCAGCCCCAGCATTTT. It is translated as CASSEDRFSNQPQHF. V and J are TRBV9 and TRBJ1-5; D perhaps matches TRBD1 (6 bases). The CDR3 is 15 amino acids. Deletions cut 3 bases from V and 0 bases from J, with 10 bases between. Germline-derived CDR1 and CDR2 are SGDLS and YYNGEE.

V gene TRBV11-2 combines with J gene TRBJ2-3; 7 nucleotides agree with TRBD1. The germline CDR1 and CDR2 sequences are SGHAT and FQNNGV. CDR3 size: 14 residues. Losses at the gene ends were 5 bases for V and 3 bases for J; bases not matched to a gene: 5. The chain's CDR3 is CASSLLTGTDTQYF. CDR3 DNA: TGTGCCAGCAGCCTGCTGACAGGGACAGATACGCAGTATTTT. Variable domain in full (rest from reference TRBV11-2 and TRBJ2-3): EAGVAQSPRYKIIEKRQSVAFWCNPISGHATLYWYQQILGQGPKLLIQFQNNGVVDDSQLPKDRFSAERLKGVDSTLKIQPAKLEDSAVYLCASSLLTGTDTQYFGPGTRLTVL.

The chain couples TRBV5-8 to TRBJ2-2; TRBD1 aligns across 7 bases. Germline trimming cut 0 bases from V and 5 bases from J; bases unmatched to any gene: 7. CDR3 length: 16 amino acids. CDR1 and CDR2 (germline): SGHTS, YDEGEE. The CDR3: CASSLAIGTVTGELFF. For the CDR3, the DNA is TGTGCCAGCAGCTTGGCCATCGGGACAGTGACCGGGGAGCTGTTTTTT.

The gene calls are TRBV25-1 and TRBJ1-2; D is unresolved. Looked up from germline, CDR1 is MGHDK and CDR2 is SYGVNS. V was cut by 8 bases and J by 2 bases, with 21 bases left in between. This CDR3 has 16 residues. This chain's CDR3 is CASSLGSPSSNYGYTF. The CDR3 coding sequence is TGTGCCAGCTCCCTCGGCAGCCCTTCCTCAAACTATGGCTACACCTTC.

The chain couples TRBV6-6 to TRBJ2-7, with D unclear. Between the trimmed V and J ends, which lost 7 bases and 2 bases, there was a span of 15 bases. The CDR3 extends over 14 amino acids. In germline, CDR1 is MNHNY, CDR2 SVGAGI (reference sequence). The CDR3 protein is CASIPDPFAYEQYF. In DNA form, the CDR3 reads TGTGCCAGCATCCCAGACCCATTCGCCTACGAGCAGTACTTC.

The chain combines TRBV13 with TRBJ2-7, with a possible D match to TRBD1 (5 bases). The CDR3 runs to 13 residues. Trimming pared 5 bases from V and 7 bases from J, leaving 15 bases between. Germline V lookup: CDR1 PRHDT, CDR2 FYEKMQ (reference sequence). The CDR3 nucleotides read TGTGCCAGCAGCCCCTCCCCAGGGATAGAGCAGTACTTC. This sequence encodes CASSPSPGIEQYF.

The rearrangement joins TRBV19 to TRBJ2-3; tentatively, D is TRBD2 (6 bases). Germline V gene sequence: CDR1 LNHDA, CDR2 SQIVND (reference sequence). The CDR3 runs 19 residues. V lost 1 base and J lost 5, with 25 bases in between. The CDR3 reads CASSIVLRREPLGGDTQYF. Here the CDR3 DNA reads TGTGCCAGTAGTATAGTCCTTCGGCGCGAACCTTTGGGGGGAGATACGCAGTATTTT.

V is TRBV29-1 and J is TRBJ2-3; 9 bases map to TRBD1. The CDR3 contains 18 residues. Germline V gene sequence: CDR1 SQVTM, CDR2 ANQGSEA. Trimming cost V 3 bases and J 3 bases; bases outside gene matches: 16. CDR3 sequence reads: CSVDGLVWGQGSTDTQYF. The CDR3 DNA sequence: TGCAGCGTTGACGGCCTAGTTTGGGGACAGGGTTCAACAGATACGCAGTATTTT.

This chain uses TRBV5-4 with TRBJ2-1; unclear D gene. Germline-derived CDR1 and CDR2 are SGHNT and YYREEE (reference sequence). CDR3 length: 13 residues. V dropped 2 bases and J dropped 0 bases, with 3 bases sitting between them. Here the CDR3 reads CASSFRSYNEQFF. The CDR3, as DNA: TGTGCCAGCAGCTTTCGCTCCTACAATGAGCAGTTCTTC.

The V gene is TRBV6-6, the J gene TRBJ1-3; D is undetermined. The CDR3 is made up of 14 amino acids. The V and J ends lost 5 bases and 0 bases respectively, with 8 bases between them. CDR1 is MNHNY and CDR2 is SVGAGI in the germline V gene (reference sequence). The CDR3 DNA reads as TGTGCCAGCAGTATCAGTCCCTCTGGAAACACCATATATTTT. Translation: CASSISPSGNTIYF.

The rearrangement uses TRBV7-6 and TRBJ2-1; 9 nucleotides align to TRBD2. J gave up 7 bases and V 5 bases, and 18 bases lay outside the gene matches. Germline CDR1 is SGHVS and CDR2 is FNYEAQ. The CDR3 has 18 amino acids. The CDR3, as DNA: TGTGCCAGCAGCCCAACTTCCTCGGAGGGACTAGCATGGAATGAGCAGTTCTTC. Its translation: CASSPTSSEGLAWNEQFF.

The V gene is TRBV19, the J gene TRBJ1-1; a weak D match, TRBD1 (5 bases). V lost 1 base and J lost 2, with 8 bases in between. The CDR3 spans 14 residues. The germline gives CDR1 LNHDA, CDR2 SQIVND (reference sequence). CDR3 nucleotides: TGTGCCAGTAGTATAGCCCGGACAAACACTGAAGCTTTCTTT. Translation: CASSIARTNTEAFF.

The V gene is TRBV19, the J gene TRBJ1-1; D not certain. This CDR3 comprises 11 residues. Trimming left V 10 bases short and J 5 bases short, with 11 bases between. Germline V gene data show CDR1 as LNHDA and CDR2 as SQIVND (reference sequence). The CDR3 coding sequence is TGTGCCACTACACCTGGGACTGAAGCTTTCTTT. Translating it yields CATTPGTEAFF.